These 20 T cell receptor beta chains originate from one sample sequenced in a study of human T cells and chemical hapten exposure. TCRdb itself ran the RACE reads through MiXCR, one entry per CDR3 protein. The sample consists of about 64,000 distinct CDR3 sequences, approximately 9.9% of them appearing once. The time point denotes: patch test 3, about 24 weeks after DPC sensitization. Treatment described: therapeutic diphenylcyclopropenone sensitization with weekly scalp DPC. The sample consisted of whole blood, taken in connection with sensitization to the hapten diphenylcyclopropenone (DPC). These receptors were collected from a woman in her twenties or thirties with alopecia areata. Some clones in this sample may be carry-over from other donors' samples.

This clonotype was counted at least ten times. The chain uses TRBV2 and TRBJ2-5, with 8 bases aligning to TRBD2. V lost 0 bases and J lost 1; bases outside the gene matches: 4. The CDR3 is made up of 16 amino acids. Germline V CDR1 and CDR2: SNHLY, FYNNEI. The CDR3 loop is CASSEARSGGQETQYF. DNA of the CDR3: TGTGCCAGCAGTGAAGCGCGCAGCGGGGGCCAAGAGACCCAGTACTTC.

This clonotype was observed a handful of times. This chain joins TRBV9 and TRBJ1-2; no definite D call. Germline V gene sequence: CDR1 SGDLS, CDR2 YYNGEE. The CDR3 sequence is 13 residues long. The V end was cut by 5 bases, the J end by 2 bases, with 10 bases between. The CDR3 loop reads CASSRDTNYGYTF. The CDR3 DNA follows: TGTGCCAGCAGTCGCGACACAAACTATGGCTACACCTTC.

This clonotype was counted a few times. The junction departs from the called germline gene at one end, perhaps through a read error. The chain employs TRBV20-1 and TRBJ2-7, with TRBD1 matching 10 bases. Germline CDR1 is DFQATT and CDR2 is SNEGSKA (reference sequence). CDR3 length: 15 residues. This CDR3 reads CSARETGGERYEQYF. CDR3 nucleotides: TGCAGTGCCAGAGAGACAGGGGGCGAACGCTACGAGCAGTACTTC.

V is TRBV7-2 and J is TRBJ2-5; D may correspond to TRBD1 or TRBD2 (6 bases each). This CDR3 spans 16 amino acids. The germline gives CDR1 SGHTA, CDR2 FQGNSA. V was shortened by 5 bases and J by 5 bases, with 21 bases between the two germline ends. CDR3 amino acids: CASSRGTGGVVETQYF. CDR3 nucleotide sequence: TGTGCCAGCAGCCGGGGGACCGGGGGCGTGGTGGAGACCCAGTACTTC.

This clonotype showed up just a few times. V usage is TRBV7-2 and J usage is TRBJ2-1, with a tentative D call TRBD2 (6 bases). This CDR3 spans 13 amino acids. Germline V lookup: CDR1 SGHTA, CDR2 FQGNSA. V was trimmed by 5 bases and J by 5 bases, leaving 10 bases between them. The chain's CDR3 is CASSTLANNEQFF. CDR3 nucleotides: TGTGCCAGCAGCACTCTAGCGAACAATGAGCAGTTCTTC.

The chain recombines TRBV5-1 with TRBJ2-3, with 11 nucleotides matching TRBD2. This CDR3 contains 16 residues. The junction had 5 bases not matched to a gene; V was cut back by 4 bases and J by 1 base. Germline V gives CDR1 SGHRS, CDR2 YFSETQ. CDR3 residues: CASSPGLAGRTDTQYF. The CDR3 region has the DNA TGCGCCAGCAGCCCTGGACTAGCGGGCCGCACAGATACGCAGTATTTT.

This clonotype was counted between two and nine times. The chain links TRBV29-1 to TRBJ2-5, with D perhaps TRBD2 (6 bases). CDR1 is SQVTM, CDR2 ANQGSEA, per germline. The CDR3 extends over 12 amino acids. Trimming took off 3 bases at V and 5 bases at J, with 10 bases between the two ends. CDR3 protein: CSVDGGVETQYF. CDR3 DNA: TGCAGCGTTGACGGCGGGGTGGAGACCCAGTACTTC.

This chain uses TRBV28 with TRBJ2-7; D is possibly TRBD2 (5 bases). The CDR3 spans 11 residues. CDR1 is MDHEN, CDR2 SYDVKM, per germline. The V end lost 2 bases, the J end lost 7 bases, and 6 bases lay between the germline ends. CDR3 sequence reads: CASSLQREQYF. CDR3 sequence (DNA): TGTGCCAGCAGTTTACAGCGGGAGCAGTACTTC.

This clonotype came up many times. This sequence joins TRBV12-3 or TRBV12-4 and TRBJ1-1; D might be TRBD1 (6 bases). Between the trimmed V and J ends, which lost 5 bases and 0 bases, there was a span of 13 bases. This CDR3 comprises 15 residues. CDR3 sequence reads: CASSPVQGLNTEAFF. The CDR3 nucleotides are TGTGCCAGCAGTCCAGTACAGGGCCTGAACACTGAAGCTTTCTTT.

This clonotype was recorded many times. CDR3 sequence: CASSGTGELFF. CDR3 DNA sequence: TGCGCCAGCAGCGGGACCGGGGAGCTGTTTTTT. The rearrangement links TRBV5-1 to TRBJ2-2; D call uncertain. The germline V gene encodes CDR1 SGHRS and CDR2 YFSETQ. The germline V and J ends were trimmed by 4 bases and 5 bases, with 3 bases remaining between them. CDR3 length: 11 amino acids.

This clonotype showed up just a few times. The V call is TRBV30, the J call TRBJ2-1, with a weak D call TRBD2 (5 bases). Germline-derived CDR1 and CDR2 are GTSNPN and SVGIG (reference sequence). The CDR3 has 12 amino acids. Trimming removed 3 bases at V and 6 bases at J, with 9 bases between. The CDR3 reads CAWSTSPNEQFF. The DNA of the CDR3 is TGTGCCTGGAGCACTAGTCCCAATGAGCAGTTCTTC.

The gene calls are TRBV20-1 and TRBJ2-7; D perhaps matches TRBD1 (6 bases). Germline V gives CDR1 DFQATT, CDR2 SNEGSKA (reference sequence). V was pared by 3 bases and J by 3 bases, with 12 bases between. The CDR3 is 13 amino acids. The CDR3 loop is CSASVQGIYEQYF. The CDR3 bases are TGCAGTGCTAGTGTGCAGGGGATCTACGAGCAGTACTTC.

This clonotype has a count of ten or more. The V gene is TRBV27, the J gene TRBJ2-7, with D possibly being TRBD2 (6 bases). Germline-derived CDR1 and CDR2 are MNHEY and SMNVEV (reference sequence). The CDR3 contains 16 residues. Trimming cost V 5 bases and J 6 bases, with 23 bases left between them. CDR3 coding DNA: TGTGCCAGCAGTGTCCTTGGGGGGTTTGGAACGGGCGAGCAGTACTTC. It codes for CASSVLGGFGTGEQYF.

This clonotype was picked up a small number of times. The chain links TRBV20-1 to TRBJ2-7; possible D gene TRBD2, 5 bases. CDR1 DFQATT and CDR2 SNEGSKA come from the germline V gene (reference sequence). The CDR3 extends over 14 amino acids. The ends were cut back, 3 bases at V and 0 bases at J, with 12 bases in the middle. DNA for the CDR3: TGCAGTGCTAGGAGGGCGGTCAGCTCCTACGAGCAGTACTTC. This translates into CSARRAVSSYEQYF.

This clonotype was observed at least ten times. The J gene is TRBJ1-1, the V gene TRBV18; D not certain. Trimming cost V 10 bases and J 1 base, with 13 bases left between them. CDR3 size: 13 residues. Per the germline V gene, CDR1 is KGHSH and CDR2 is LQKENI. The CDR3 DNA sequence: TGTGCCACCACCGCCGGGAGGAACACTGAAGCTTTCTTT. It encodes CATTAGRNTEAFF.

This sequence joins TRBV3-1 and TRBJ2-5, with D uncertain. Germline V gene sequence: CDR1 LGHDT, CDR2 YNNKEL (reference sequence). Between the trimmed V and J ends, which lost 0 bases and 5 bases, there was a span of 4 bases. There are 12 residues in the CDR3. CDR3 region: CASSQDDETQYF. The CDR3 nucleotides are TGTGCCAGCAGCCAAGATGATGAGACCCAGTACTTC.

CDR3 nucleotides: TGCAGTGCTATCGGGCTTAGCTCCTACAATGAGCAGTTCTTC. Its translation is CSAIGLSSYNEQFF. V is TRBV20-1 and J is TRBJ2-1; D not certain. This CDR3 is 14 amino acids long. The V gene lost 4 bases and the J gene lost 0 bases, with 10 bases spanning the gap. Germline assignment: CDR1 DFQATT and CDR2 SNEGSKA (reference sequence).

There are a few counts of this clonotype. The genes are TRBV10-3 and TRBJ2-1; TRBD1 aligns across 7 bases. The CDR3 is 14 amino acids. With 6 bases clipped from V and 7 bases from J, the junction kept 9 bases outside the gene matches. CDR1 ENHRY and CDR2 SYGVKD come from the germline V gene. CDR3 DNA sequence: TGTGCCATCAGCCAGACAGGGCAGAGAAATGAGCAGTTCTTC. Translated: CAISQTGQRNEQFF.

This clonotype was detected a few times. J is TRBJ1-2 and V is TRBV28; the D is unclear. Germline assignment: CDR1 MDHEN and CDR2 SYDVKM. The CDR3 sequence is 12 residues long. Deletions cut 2 bases from V and 7 bases from J, with 8 bases between. CDR3 in amino acids: CASSLRLSGYTF. CDR3 sequence (DNA): TGTGCCAGCAGTTTACGGTTAAGTGGCTACACCTTC.

The sample holds many counts of this clonotype. This rearrangement joins TRBV7-6 to TRBJ1-3; D is ambiguous. The ends were cut back, 1 base at V and 8 bases at J, with 15 bases in the middle. CDR1 and CDR2 from the germline V gene are SGHVS and FNYEAQ. The CDR3 has 15 residues. The DNA of the CDR3 is TGTGCCAGCAGCTTAGGCAGCCTCTACAGTGACACCATATATTTT. Its translation is CASSLGSLYSDTIYF.